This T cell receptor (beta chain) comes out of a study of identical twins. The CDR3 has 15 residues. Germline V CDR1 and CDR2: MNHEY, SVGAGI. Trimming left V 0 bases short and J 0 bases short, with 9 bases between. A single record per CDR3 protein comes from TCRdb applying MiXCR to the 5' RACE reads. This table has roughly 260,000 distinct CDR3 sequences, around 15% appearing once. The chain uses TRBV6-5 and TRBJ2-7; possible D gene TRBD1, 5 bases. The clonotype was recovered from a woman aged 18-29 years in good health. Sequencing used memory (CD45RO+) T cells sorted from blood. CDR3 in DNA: TGTGCCAGCAGTTACTCAGGGGCAGTCTCCTACGAGCAGTACTTC. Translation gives CASSYSGAVSYEQYF.